This T cell receptor beta chain was obtained from a study of cytomegalovirus exposure and HLA in healthy donors. CDR1 is LNHNV and CDR2 is YYDKDF in the germline V gene (reference sequence). V shed 0 bases and J shed 1 base, with 15 bases lying between them. The CDR3 spans 17 residues. Use of 60 Vbeta and 13 Jbeta primers characterized the PCR. Method: immunoSEQ multiplex PCR; TCRdb's copy keeps in-frame clones and lacks some. This repertoire shows about 140,000 clones, roughly 77% found once; its top ten account for approximately 2%. This clone was recorded once. Sequences were obtained from PBMCs. The V call is TRBV15, the J call TRBJ1-2; D gene unclear. This sequence originates from a man between 25 and 39 years old in good health and CMV-seronegative. The CDR3 DNA reads as TGTGCCACCAGCAGAGATCTAGTCGGGAGTATTAACTATGGCTACACCTTC. It is translated as CATSRDLVGSINYGYTF.